Listed here are 32 T cell receptor beta chains from one sample, sequenced in a study of shared clonotypes between healthy human individuals. This table comes from immunoSEQ multiplex PCR, and its TCRdb copy is limited to in-frame clones, with some not included. The sample carries roughly 500,000 clones, 90% to 96% recorded once. The sample was naive CD4+ T cells sorted from blood. Subset denoted: CD45RA+ positively selected. The receptors stem from a woman aged 30 to 39 in good health.

V gene TRBV7-2 combines with J gene TRBJ2-7; 7 nucleotides line up with TRBD2. The CDR3 covers 13 residues. Germline values: CDR1 SGHTA, CDR2 FQGNSA. J was trimmed by 3 bases and V by 6 bases; bases with no gene match: 5. The CDR3 DNA reads TGTGCCAGCAGTCTAGCGGCGAACTACGAGCAGTACTTC. It codes for CASSLAANYEQYF.

J is TRBJ1-1 and V is TRBV5-1; the D is unclear. The CDR3 runs to 13 residues. V was clipped by 7 bases and J by 1 base, with 11 bases between them. Germline-derived CDR1 and CDR2 are SGHRS and YFSETQ. In nucleotides, the CDR3 is TGCGCCAGCCAGGTCGGCAAGAACACTGAAGCTTTCTTT. Translated, it gives CASQVGKNTEAFF.

This chain uses TRBV28 with TRBJ1-2, with D possibly TRBD1 on 6 matching bases. The CDR3 sequence is 15 residues long. From germline, CDR1 is MDHEN and CDR2 SYDVKM. V shed 4 bases and J shed 1 base, with 13 bases lying between them. Here the CDR3 reads CASSSPGAGNYGYTF. The CDR3 nucleotides read TGTGCCAGCAGTTCCCCGGGGGCGGGTAACTATGGCTACACCTTC.

This rearrangement joins TRBV4-2 to TRBJ2-7, with a possible D match to TRBD2 (5 bases). The CDR3 has 15 amino acids. Looked up from germline, CDR1 is LGHNA and CDR2 is YNFKEQ. V gave up 2 bases and J gave up 0 bases, with 11 bases separating them. CDR3: CASSQFPSSSYEQYF. The CDR3 DNA reads TGTGCCAGCAGCCAATTCCCTAGCAGCTCCTACGAGCAGTACTTC.

A single count supports this clone. DNA for the CDR3: TGTGCCAGCAGTTTCTCGAGCGAGCAGTACTTC. Protein product: CASSFSSEQYF. The V gene is TRBV28, the J gene TRBJ2-7; D unclear. Germline V gene data show CDR1 as MDHEN and CDR2 as SYDVKM. Deletions cut 3 bases from V and 6 bases from J, with 6 bases between. The CDR3 is 11 residues long.

There are a few counts of this clone. The chain employs TRBV7-9 and TRBJ1-1, with 10 bases aligning to TRBD1. Germline CDR1 and CDR2: SEHNR and FQNEAQ (reference sequence). V lost 4 bases and J lost 10; bases outside the gene matches: 9. The CDR3 is 14 amino acids. The CDR3 DNA reads TGTGCCAGCAGCTCCGCGGGACAGGGGTTATCAGCTTTCTTT. It codes for CASSSAGQGLSAFF.

The genes are TRBV19 and TRBJ1-1; D is unresolved. Trimming stripped 7 bases from V and 5 bases from J, with 17 bases between. The CDR3 length is 14 residues. Germline lookup yields CDR1 LNHDA and CDR2 SQIVND (reference sequence). CDR3 in DNA: TGTGCCAGTACCCAAACGGACTTTGGGACTGAAGCTTTCTTT. It specifies CASTQTDFGTEAFF.

This clone was recorded only once. J is TRBJ2-7 and V is TRBV7-2, with TRBD2 as a possible D gene (6 bases). Germline CDR1 reads SGHTA; CDR2 reads FQGNSA. V lost 4 bases to trimming and J lost 1 base, with 14 bases between them. CDR3 length equals 15 residues. CDR3 DNA sequence: TGTGCCAGCAGCTCCCGGACTACTGTTTCCTACGAGCAGTACTTC. Translating gives CASSSRTTVSYEQYF.

This clone was seen a single time. The chain has TRBV9 and TRBJ2-2; 13 bases are a match to TRBD2. Trimming cost V 0 bases and J 7 bases; bases outside gene matches: 3. The CDR3 has 16 residues. From germline, CDR1 is SGDLS and CDR2 YYNGEE. The CDR3 spells CASSVGTSGSGGELFF. The CDR3 DNA reads as TGTGCCAGCAGCGTAGGGACTAGCGGGAGTGGCGGGGAGCTGTTTTTT.

The chain carries TRBV25-1 and TRBJ2-4, with 9 bases lining up with TRBD1. Germline-derived CDR1 and CDR2 are MGHDK and SYGVNS. Trimming at V came to 6 bases and at J to 5 bases, leaving 5 bases not matched to a gene. The CDR3 length is 14 residues. The CDR3 nucleotides read TGTGCCAGCAGCGAAACAGGGGGCCAAAACATTCAGTACTTC. Translating gives CASSETGGQNIQYF.

The rearrangement links TRBV6-6 to TRBJ2-1, with 10 bases identical to TRBD2. Germline CDR1 reads MNHNY; CDR2 reads SVGAGI (reference sequence). The J segment lost 6 bases and the V segment lost 5 bases, leaving 7 bases of the junction unmatched. The CDR3 covers 15 residues. The CDR3 loop reads CASSPGSGRLNEQFF. The CDR3 DNA is TGTGCCAGCAGTCCAGGTAGCGGGAGGCTCAATGAGCAGTTCTTC.

This chain links TRBV2 with TRBJ2-5; TRBD1 agrees at 9 bases. Looked up from germline, CDR1 is SNHLY and CDR2 is FYNNEI. CDR3 length: 15 amino acids. Trimming at V came to 6 bases and at J to 4 bases, leaving 9 bases not matched to a gene. CDR3 amino acids: CASSPDSTGGETQYF. CDR3 nucleotide sequence: TGTGCCAGCAGCCCAGACTCGACAGGGGGAGAGACCCAGTACTTC.

This clone is a singleton in its sample. The chain carries TRBV18 and TRBJ2-1; TRBD2 matches 13 bases. The CDR3 consists of 15 residues. CDR1 is KGHSH, CDR2 LQKENI, per germline. The V and J ends lost 2 bases and 10 bases, in that order; junction bases with no gene match: 5. For the CDR3, the DNA is TGTGCCAGCTCACCAGGACTAGCGGGAGAGGGAGAGCAGTTCTTC. Translating gives CASSPGLAGEGEQFF. The entire variable domain, with the rest obtained from reference TRBV18 and TRBJ2-1, is as follows: NAGVMQNPRHLVRRRGQEARLRCSPMKGHSHVYWYRQLPEEGLKFMVYLQKENIIDESGMPKERFSAEFPKEGPSILRIQQVVRGDSAAYFCASSPGLAGEGEQFFGPGTRLTVL.

The chain recombines TRBV2 with TRBJ1-5; tentative D call: TRBD1 (6 bases). Germline V gene sequence: CDR1 SNHLY, CDR2 FYNNEI. V shed 7 bases and J shed 5 bases, with 18 bases lying between them. This CDR3 is 15 amino acids long. The CDR3, as DNA: TGTGCCAGCACCGGGCCCCTTACAGGGCATCAGCCCCAGCATTTT. It encodes CASTGPLTGHQPQHF.

The V and J genes are TRBV6-5 and TRBJ2-7; 10 bases map to TRBD2. This CDR3 has 15 amino acids. Germline CDR1 reads MNHEY; CDR2 reads SVGAGI. V lost 8 bases, J lost 4 bases, and 11 bases stayed unmatched. The CDR3 DNA reads TGTGCCAGCGCCAAACCGGGACTAGCGCCTTACGAGCAGTACTTC. Its protein product is CASAKPGLAPYEQYF.

The CDR3 nucleotides are TGTGCCAGCAGCGCACAGGGGGCAATGGTAAAACTGTTTTTT. This encodes CASSAQGAMVKLFF. The chain combines TRBV11-2 with TRBJ1-4; 9 bases agree with TRBD1. The germline CDR1 and CDR2 sequences are SGHAT and FQNNGV. V lost 5 bases to trimming and J lost 10 bases; unmatched junction nucleotides: 8. There are 14 residues in the CDR3.

The chain has TRBV13 and TRBJ2-4; D could derive from TRBD1 or TRBD2 (6 bases each). Germline CDR1 reads PRHDT; CDR2 reads FYEKMQ (reference sequence). Trimming shortened V by 4 bases and J by 7 bases, and 14 bases separated the two germline ends. The CDR3 runs 14 residues. The CDR3 sequence is CASSYPGAGNIQYF. CDR3 nucleotides: TGTGCCAGCAGCTATCCGGGGGCAGGGAACATTCAGTACTTC.

This chain connects TRBV6-1 to TRBJ2-5; the D gene is possibly TRBD1 (6 bases). V was trimmed by 5 bases and J by 1 base, leaving 8 bases between them. The CDR3 spans 13 residues. Germline CDR1 reads MNHNS; CDR2 reads SASEGT. Written as DNA, the CDR3 is TGTGCCAGCAGTCGGGACACCCAAGAGACCCAGTACTTC. Translation gives CASSRDTQETQYF.

The rearrangement links TRBV6-4 to TRBJ1-2, with 7 bases fitting TRBD1. The CDR3 loop spans 15 amino acids. Trimming removed 5 bases from V and 6 bases from J; junction bases left unmatched: 12. Germline CDR1 and CDR2: MRHNA and SNTAGT. The CDR3 loop reads CASSRGVGGEDGYTF. The DNA for the CDR3 is TGTGCCAGCAGTCGGGGAGTAGGGGGCGAGGATGGCTACACCTTC.

This clone has a handful of counts. V is TRBV19 and J is TRBJ1-3; D unresolved. Trimming took 5 bases from V and 1 from J, leaving 6 bases between them. The CDR3 totals 13 residues. The V gene's germline CDR1 is LNHDA and CDR2 SQIVND (reference sequence). This chain's CDR3 is CASSRGSGNTIYF. For the CDR3, the DNA is TGTGCCAGTAGTCGGGGTTCTGGAAACACCATATATTTT.

The CDR3 DNA follows: TGTGCCAGCAGCTTTGACAGGCAGCAAGAGACCCAGTACTTC. Translated: CASSFDRQQETQYF. This chain connects TRBV5-4 to TRBJ2-5; possible D gene TRBD1, 6 bases. Germline CDR1 reads SGHNT; CDR2 reads YYREEE (reference sequence). V lost 2 bases and J 2 bases, leaving 10 bases between the germline ends. The CDR3 covers 14 residues.

The CDR3 DNA is TGTGCCAGCAGTCCGGCGGTCGAGCAGTACTTC. Protein: CASSPAVEQYF. The J gene is TRBJ2-7, the V gene TRBV2; D uncertain. This CDR3 is 11 amino acids long. Trimming pared 5 bases from V and 6 bases from J, leaving 8 bases between. Germline lookup yields CDR1 SNHLY and CDR2 FYNNEI.

The chain carries TRBV25-1 and TRBJ1-1, with TRBD1 identical over 7 bases. The J segment lost 4 bases and the V segment lost 4 bases, leaving 9 bases of the junction unmatched. CDR1 is MGHDK, CDR2 SYGVNS, per germline. The length of the CDR3 is 15 residues. In DNA form, the CDR3 reads TGTGCCAGCAGTGTAGCGGCAGGGGGATTCACTGAAGCTTTCTTT. Translation: CASSVAAGGFTEAFF.

The chain joins TRBV7-8 to TRBJ1-2; D gene unclear. Trimming left V 2 bases short and J 8 bases short, with 15 bases between. In germline, CDR1 is SGHVS, CDR2 FQNEAQ. The CDR3 extends over 14 amino acids. CDR3 residues: CASSLSGPLVGYTF. The CDR3 DNA reads TGTGCCAGCAGCTTAAGTGGGCCGTTGGTCGGCTACACCTTC.

V usage is TRBV6-5 and J usage is TRBJ2-2; TRBD2 might be the D (6 bases). Trimming took off 5 bases at V and 8 bases at J, with 18 bases between the two ends. CDR1 and CDR2 from the germline V gene are MNHEY and SVGAGI. The CDR3 spans 15 residues. CDR3 nucleotide sequence: TGTGCCAGCAGTCAGCTGCTAGCGACGGGGGGGGAGCTGTTTTTT. It encodes CASSQLLATGGELFF.

The genes are TRBV7-8 and TRBJ2-7; D gene unclear. V dropped 4 bases and J dropped 5 bases, with 15 bases sitting between them. Per germline, CDR1 SGHVS and CDR2 FQNEAQ. CDR3 size: 14 residues. In nucleotides, the CDR3 is TGTGCCAGCAGCTCCCAGCTCCTGCAGGACGAGCAGTACTTC. It yields the protein CASSSQLLQDEQYF.

The gene calls are TRBV4-2 and TRBJ1-5; the D gene is possibly TRBD1 (5 bases). CDR3 length equals 14 residues. From germline, CDR1 is LGHNA and CDR2 YNFKEQ. Trimming stripped 3 bases from V and 7 bases from J, with 13 bases between. The CDR3 spells CASSQEGSAQPQHF. The CDR3, as DNA: TGTGCCAGCAGCCAGGAGGGGTCAGCCCAGCCCCAGCATTTT.

Here the CDR3 reads CASSRDGSYEQYF. CDR3 sequence (DNA): TGCGCCAGCAGTCGCGACGGTTCCTACGAGCAGTACTTC. This chain connects TRBV5-1 to TRBJ2-7, with no clear D. Germline V CDR1 and CDR2: SGHRS, YFSETQ. The CDR3 runs 13 residues. Trimming took 5 bases from V and 1 from J, leaving 10 bases between them.

This chain links TRBV7-9 with TRBJ2-7, with 9 bases aligning to TRBD1. V lost 1 base to trimming and J lost 2 bases; unmatched junction nucleotides: 3. CDR3 length equals 15 residues. Germline CDR1 and CDR2: SEHNR and FQNEAQ (reference sequence). The CDR3 is CASSLVDRGAYEQYF. The CDR3, as DNA: TGTGCCAGCAGCTTAGTTGACAGGGGGGCCTACGAGCAGTACTTC.

The chain carries TRBV2 and TRBJ1-1; maybe TRBD1 (6 bases). Germline CDR1 and CDR2: SNHLY and FYNNEI. V lost 5 bases, J lost 2 bases, and 12 bases lay in between. There are 14 residues in the CDR3. CDR3 sequence reads: CASSPQGPNTEAFF. CDR3 in DNA: TGTGCCAGCAGTCCCCAGGGGCCTAACACTGAAGCTTTCTTT.

The chain couples TRBV4-1 to TRBJ2-1; 8 bases fit TRBD1. V lost 1 base to trimming and J lost 6 bases; unmatched junction nucleotides: 5. The CDR3 is 15 residues long. CDR1 and CDR2 (germline): MGHRA, YSYEKL. The CDR3 DNA is TGCGCCAGCAGCCAAGGACAGGGGACCTTCAATGAGCAGTTCTTC. Protein: CASSQGQGTFNEQFF.

The V gene is TRBV28, the J gene TRBJ2-1; D is possibly TRBD2 (5 bases). V lost 9 bases and J lost 3, with 12 bases in between. CDR1 is MDHEN and CDR2 is SYDVKM in the germline V gene. The length of the CDR3 is 13 residues. The CDR3 DNA follows: TGTGCCAGTTATTCCGGGAACTACAATGAGCAGTTCTTC. This gives the protein CASYSGNYNEQFF.